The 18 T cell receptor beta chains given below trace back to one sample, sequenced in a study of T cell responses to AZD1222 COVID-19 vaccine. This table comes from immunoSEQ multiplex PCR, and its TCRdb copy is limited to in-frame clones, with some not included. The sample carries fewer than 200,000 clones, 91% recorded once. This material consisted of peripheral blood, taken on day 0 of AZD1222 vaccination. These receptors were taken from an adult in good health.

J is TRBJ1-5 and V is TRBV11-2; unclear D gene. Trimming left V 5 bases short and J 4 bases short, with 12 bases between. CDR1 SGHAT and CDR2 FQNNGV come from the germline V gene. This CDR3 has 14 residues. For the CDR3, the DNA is TGTGCCAGCAGCCGGGATCTAGGGAATCAGCCCCAGCATTTT. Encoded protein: CASSRDLGNQPQHF.

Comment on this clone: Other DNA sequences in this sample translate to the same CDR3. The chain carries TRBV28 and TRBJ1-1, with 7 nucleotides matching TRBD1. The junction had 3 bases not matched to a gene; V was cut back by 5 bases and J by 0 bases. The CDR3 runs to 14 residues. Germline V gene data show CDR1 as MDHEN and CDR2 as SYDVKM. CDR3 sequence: CASSPGTVNTEAFF. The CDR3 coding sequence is TGTGCCAGCAGTCCCGGGACAGTGAACACTGAAGCTTTCTTT.

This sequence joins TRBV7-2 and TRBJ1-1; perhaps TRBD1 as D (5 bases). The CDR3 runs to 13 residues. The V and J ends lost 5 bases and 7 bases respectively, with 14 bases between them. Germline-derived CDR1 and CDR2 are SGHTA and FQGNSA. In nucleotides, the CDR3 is TGTGCCAGCAGCCGCGGGACGGGCCTTGAAGCTTTCTTT. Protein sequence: CASSRGTGLEAFF. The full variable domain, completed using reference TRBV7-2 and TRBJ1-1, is GAGVSQSPSNKVTEKGKDVELRCDPISGHTALYWYRQSLGQGLEFLIYFQGNSAPDKSGLPSDRFSAERTGGSVSTLTIQRTQQEDSAVYLCASSRGTGLEAFFGQGTRLTVV.

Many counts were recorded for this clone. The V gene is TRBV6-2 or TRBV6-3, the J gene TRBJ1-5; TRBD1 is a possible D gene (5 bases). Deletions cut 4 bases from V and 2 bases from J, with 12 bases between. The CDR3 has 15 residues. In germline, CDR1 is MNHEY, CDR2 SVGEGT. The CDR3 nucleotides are TGTGCCAGCAGTTTGGGGGGGGATGGCAATCAGCCCCAGCATTTT. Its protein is CASSLGGDGNQPQHF.

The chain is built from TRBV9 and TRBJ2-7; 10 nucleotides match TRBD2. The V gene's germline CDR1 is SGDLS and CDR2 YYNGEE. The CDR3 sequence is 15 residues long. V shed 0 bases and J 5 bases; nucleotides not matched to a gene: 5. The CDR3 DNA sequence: TGTGCCAGCAGCGTAGGGGCTAGCGGGAGCGACGAGCAGTACTTC. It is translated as CASSVGASGSDEQYF. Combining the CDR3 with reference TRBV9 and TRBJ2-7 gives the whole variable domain DSGVTQTPKHLITATGQRVTLRCSPRSGDLSVYWYQQSLDQGLQFLIQYYNGEERAKGNILERFSAQQFPDLHSELNLSSLELGDSALYFCASSVGASGSDEQYFGPGTRLTVT.

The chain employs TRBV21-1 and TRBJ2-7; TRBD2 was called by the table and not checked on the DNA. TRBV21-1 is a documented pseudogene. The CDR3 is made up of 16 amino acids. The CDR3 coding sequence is TGTGCCAGCAGCAAAGAGGCTAGCGGGGGTTCCTACGAGCAGTACTTC. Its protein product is CASSKEASGGSYEQYF.

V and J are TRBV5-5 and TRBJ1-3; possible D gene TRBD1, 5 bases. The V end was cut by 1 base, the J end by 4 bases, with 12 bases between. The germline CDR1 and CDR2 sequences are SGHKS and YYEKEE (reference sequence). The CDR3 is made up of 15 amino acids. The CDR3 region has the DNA TGTGCCAGCAGCTTGTTGGGGGAACCCGGAAACACCATATATTTT. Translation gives CASSLLGEPGNTIYF. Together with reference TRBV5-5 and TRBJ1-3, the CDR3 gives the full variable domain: DAGVTQSPTHLIKTRGQQVTLRCSPISGHKSVSWYQQVLGQGPQFIFQYYEKEERGRGNFPDRFSARQFPNYSSELNVNALLLGDSALYLCASSLLGEPGNTIYFGEGSWLTVV.

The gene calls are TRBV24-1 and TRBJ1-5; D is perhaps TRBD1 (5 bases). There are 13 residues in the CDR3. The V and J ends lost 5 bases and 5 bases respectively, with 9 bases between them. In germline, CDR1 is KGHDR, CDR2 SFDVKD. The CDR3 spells CATSGDGYQPQHF. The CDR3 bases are TGTGCCACCAGTGGGGACGGCTATCAGCCCCAGCATTTT.

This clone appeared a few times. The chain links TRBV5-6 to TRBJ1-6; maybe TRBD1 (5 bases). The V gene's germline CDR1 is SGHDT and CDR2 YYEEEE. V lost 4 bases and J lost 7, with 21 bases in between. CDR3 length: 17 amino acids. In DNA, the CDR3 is TGTGCCAGCAGCCCGCGGGGGGTAGCAGGGCGGAATTCACCCCTCCACTTT. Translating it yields CASSPRGVAGRNSPLHF.

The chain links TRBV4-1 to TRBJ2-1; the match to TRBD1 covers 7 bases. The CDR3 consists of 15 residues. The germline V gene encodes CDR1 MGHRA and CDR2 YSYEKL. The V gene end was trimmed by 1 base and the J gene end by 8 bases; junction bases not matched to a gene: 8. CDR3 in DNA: TGCGCCAGCAGCCAAGTTAAGGGGGCTCCGGATGAGCAGTTCTTC. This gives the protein CASSQVKGAPDEQFF.

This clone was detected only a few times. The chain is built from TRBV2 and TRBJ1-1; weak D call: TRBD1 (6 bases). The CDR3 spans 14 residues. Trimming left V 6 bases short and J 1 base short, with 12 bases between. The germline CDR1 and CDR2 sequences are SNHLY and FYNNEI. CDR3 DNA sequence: TGTGCCAGCAGCCCTGGACAGACGAACACTGAAGCTTTCTTT. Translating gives CASSPGQTNTEAFF.

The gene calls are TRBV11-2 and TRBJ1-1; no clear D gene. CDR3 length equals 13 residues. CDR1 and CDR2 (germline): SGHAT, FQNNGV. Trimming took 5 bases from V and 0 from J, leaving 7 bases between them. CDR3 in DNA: TGTGCCAGCAGCCAATTTTTGAACACTGAAGCTTTCTTT. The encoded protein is CASSQFLNTEAFF.

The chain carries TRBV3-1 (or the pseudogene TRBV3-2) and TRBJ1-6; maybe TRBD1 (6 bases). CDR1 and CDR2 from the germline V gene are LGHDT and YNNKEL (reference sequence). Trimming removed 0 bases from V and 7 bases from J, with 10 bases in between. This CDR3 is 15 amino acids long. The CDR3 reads CASSQEAGANSPLHF. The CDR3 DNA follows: TGTGCCAGCAGCCAAGAGGCAGGGGCCAATTCACCCCTCCACTTT.

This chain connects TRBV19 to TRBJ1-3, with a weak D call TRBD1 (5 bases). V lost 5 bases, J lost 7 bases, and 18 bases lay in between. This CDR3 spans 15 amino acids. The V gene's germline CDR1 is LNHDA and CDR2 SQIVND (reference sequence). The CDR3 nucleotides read TGTGCCAGTAGTCCCCGAGACAGCCGTCGCAACACCATATATTTT. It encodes CASSPRDSRRNTIYF.

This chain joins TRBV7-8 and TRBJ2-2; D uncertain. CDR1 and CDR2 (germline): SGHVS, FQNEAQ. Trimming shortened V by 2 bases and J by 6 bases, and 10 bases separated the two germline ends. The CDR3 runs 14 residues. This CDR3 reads CASSLSLVAGELFF. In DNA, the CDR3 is TGTGCCAGCAGCTTATCTCTTGTGGCCGGGGAGCTGTTTTTT.

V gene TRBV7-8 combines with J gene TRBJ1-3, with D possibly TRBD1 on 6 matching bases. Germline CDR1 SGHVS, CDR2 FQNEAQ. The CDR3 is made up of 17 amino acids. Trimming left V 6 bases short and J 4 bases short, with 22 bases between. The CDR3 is CASSSVGGQGAGNTIYF. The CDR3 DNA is TGTGCCAGCAGTTCAGTAGGGGGGCAGGGCGCAGGAAACACCATATATTTT.

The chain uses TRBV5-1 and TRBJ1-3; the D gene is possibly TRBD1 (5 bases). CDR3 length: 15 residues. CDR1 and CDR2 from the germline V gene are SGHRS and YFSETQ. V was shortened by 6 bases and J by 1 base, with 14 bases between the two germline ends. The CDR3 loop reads CASTDVRGSGNTIYF. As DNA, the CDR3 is TGCGCCAGCACCGACGTTCGGGGGTCTGGAAACACCATATATTTT.

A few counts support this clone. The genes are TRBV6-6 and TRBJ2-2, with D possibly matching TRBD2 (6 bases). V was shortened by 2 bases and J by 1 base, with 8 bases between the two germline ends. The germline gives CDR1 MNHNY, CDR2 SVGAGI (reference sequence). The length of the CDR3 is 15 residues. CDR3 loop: CASSYTRGNTGELFF. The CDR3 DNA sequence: TGTGCCAGCAGTTACACGCGGGGGAACACCGGGGAGCTGTTTTTT.